The 32 T cell receptor beta chains below come from one sample, sequenced in a study of T-cell memory formation after mild COVID-19. TCRdb recomputed calls from the 5' RACE reads with MiXCR, one row per CDR3 protein. The table records around 200,000 distinct CDR3 sequences, 15% to 20% of them present only once. The sample was PBMCs or a T cell subset sorted from them (not recorded which). Source of these receptors: an adult woman who had mild COVID-19 (a few samples of this study predate the infection). Cell type and time point are not known.

This clonotype appeared many times. The chain joins TRBV12-3 or TRBV12-4 to TRBJ2-6; D ambiguous. The CDR3 covers 17 residues. Trimming pared 2 bases from V and 1 base from J, leaving 12 bases between. The CDR3 bases are TGTGCCAGCAGTTTATTGGGTTTTAAGTCTGGGGCCAACGTCCTGACTTTC. Residues: CASSLLGFKSGANVLTF.

The chain links TRBV7-9 to TRBJ2-1; 8 nucleotides line up with TRBD1. Germline V gives CDR1 SEHNR, CDR2 FQNEAQ (reference sequence). J lost 3 bases, V lost 4 bases, and 5 bases had no gene match. This CDR3 comprises 15 residues. In nucleotides, the CDR3 is TGTGCCAGCAGCTCCGGGACAGGATACTACAATGAGCAGTTCTTC. It codes for CASSSGTGYYNEQFF.

The rearrangement uses TRBV19 and TRBJ2-5; 11 nucleotides match TRBD2. The CDR3 covers 13 residues. The germline gives CDR1 LNHDA, CDR2 SQIVND (reference sequence). V gave up 8 bases and J gave up 3 bases; unmatched junction bases: 2. CDR3 loop: CASPGLAEETQYF. CDR3 DNA sequence: TGTGCCAGTCCGGGACTAGCGGAAGAGACCCAGTACTTC.

This clonotype was recorded at least ten times. The rearrangement joins TRBV12-3 or TRBV12-4 to TRBJ2-5, with D perhaps TRBD2 (6 bases). The CDR3 sequence is 13 residues long. Trimming stripped 3 bases from V and 5 bases from J, with 10 bases between. Here the CDR3 DNA reads TGTGCCAGCAGTTTCGCGGGGATGGAGACCCAGTACTTC. It specifies CASSFAGMETQYF.

The CDR3 loop is CASSYGSGGQDTEAFF. The CDR3 nucleotides read TGTGCCAGCAGCTATGGTAGTGGGGGGCAGGACACTGAAGCTTTCTTT. The chain uses TRBV7-9 and TRBJ1-1, with a possible D match to TRBD1 (6 bases). Germline CDR1 SEHNR, CDR2 FQNEAQ (reference sequence). Deletions cut 4 bases from V and 3 bases from J, with 18 bases between. The CDR3 length is 16 residues.

This clonotype was detected only a few times. This chain uses TRBV3-1 with TRBJ1-3; D call uncertain. Per germline, CDR1 LGHDT and CDR2 YNNKEL (reference sequence). This CDR3 comprises 15 residues. Trimming took 1 base from V and 4 from J, leaving 11 bases between them. The CDR3 sequence: CASSQVWATGNTIYF. As DNA, the CDR3 is TGTGCCAGCAGCCAAGTTTGGGCTACAGGAAACACCATATATTTT.

This clonotype was observed at least ten times. The V call is TRBV5-1, the J call TRBJ1-2; 7 nucleotides align to TRBD1. The CDR3 length is 13 residues. Germline trimming cut 4 bases from V and 4 bases from J; bases unmatched to any gene: 4. Germline V CDR1 and CDR2: SGHRS, YFSETQ. The CDR3, as DNA: TGCGCCAGCAGCCCGGACAGGAGCTATGGCTACACCTTC. It translates to CASSPDRSYGYTF.

This clonotype appeared many times. The V gene is TRBV7-9, the J gene TRBJ2-3, with TRBD1 matching over 7 bases. This CDR3 has 15 residues. Germline V gives CDR1 SEHNR, CDR2 FQNEAQ (reference sequence). V gave up 2 bases and J gave up 5 bases; unmatched junction bases: 7. The CDR3 loop is CASSLLQGVRDTQYF. Here the CDR3 DNA reads TGTGCCAGCAGCTTACTTCAGGGGGTGAGAGATACGCAGTATTTT.

This chain links TRBV20-1 with TRBJ2-7, with a possible D match to TRBD1 (5 bases). V was shortened by 5 bases and J by 0 bases, with 17 bases between the two germline ends. CDR1 DFQATT and CDR2 SNEGSKA come from the germline V gene (reference sequence). CDR3 length: 15 amino acids. This CDR3 reads CSARRWTPSSYEQYF. The DNA for the CDR3 is TGCAGTGCTCGACGGTGGACACCCAGCTCCTACGAGCAGTACTTC.

The chain employs TRBV7-8 and TRBJ2-7; D is perhaps TRBD1 (6 bases). V shed 3 bases and J shed 2 bases, with 11 bases lying between them. The germline CDR1 and CDR2 sequences are SGHVS and FQNEAQ. The CDR3 is 14 residues long. CDR3 bases: TGTGCCAGCAGCTTCTCGACAGGACCCTACGAGCAGTACTTC. This codes for CASSFSTGPYEQYF.

This sequence joins TRBV5-6 and TRBJ1-3; D gene uncertain. Germline V gene lookup returns CDR1 SGHDT and CDR2 YYEEEE. The V end was cut by 2 bases, the J end by 5 bases, with 5 bases between. The CDR3 is 12 amino acids. The CDR3 DNA follows: TGTGCCAGCAGCTTTCAGAGAAACACCATATATTTT. This sequence encodes CASSFQRNTIYF.

This clonotype was found many times. This chain joins TRBV6-5 and TRBJ1-5, with 7 positions matching TRBD1. This CDR3 is built from 13 residues. J lost 9 bases, V lost 2 bases, and 4 bases had no gene match. From germline, CDR1 is MNHEY and CDR2 SVGAGI. This CDR3 reads CASSYQGVGPQHF. CDR3 coding DNA: TGTGCCAGCAGTTACCAGGGGGTTGGGCCCCAGCATTTT.

The chain has TRBV6-5 and TRBJ1-3; weak D call: TRBD1 (5 bases). This CDR3 has 16 residues. Trimming removed 5 bases at V and 0 bases at J, with 14 bases between. Germline CDR1 is MNHEY and CDR2 is SVGAGI. The CDR3: CASSPRQTSSGNTIYF. The CDR3 DNA sequence: TGTGCCAGCAGTCCCCGACAGACTAGCTCTGGAAACACCATATATTTT.

The chain recombines TRBV20-1 with TRBJ2-6, with no clear D. Germline CDR1 DFQATT, CDR2 SNEGSKA (reference sequence). The CDR3 is 15 residues long. V lost 1 base to trimming and J lost 0 bases, with 7 bases between them. DNA of the CDR3: TGCAGTGCTAGAGGGGGAAGCTCTGGGGCCAACGTCCTGACTTTC. This sequence encodes CSARGGSSGANVLTF.

The rearrangement links TRBV4-2 to TRBJ2-1; TRBD2 matches at 7 bases. From germline, CDR1 is LGHNA and CDR2 YNFKEQ. The CDR3 totals 15 residues. V lost 0 bases and J lost 3; bases outside the gene matches: 2. CDR3 amino acids: CASSQDGGGYNEQFF. CDR3 coding DNA: TGTGCCAGCAGCCAAGATGGGGGGGGCTACAATGAGCAGTTCTTC.

This clonotype was picked up many times. The CDR3 DNA reads TGTGCCAGCAGTTACGCTAGCGGGGGTCAGCAGTACTTC. The encoded protein is CASSYASGGQQYF. The chain combines TRBV6-6 with TRBJ2-7; 10 nucleotides agree with TRBD2. From germline, CDR1 is MNHNY and CDR2 SVGAGI (reference sequence). The trim removed 2 bases at V and 8 bases at J, leaving 3 bases unmatched. There are 13 residues in the CDR3.

The J gene is TRBJ1-5, the V gene TRBV3-1; D gene ambiguous. The CDR3 is 15 residues long. Germline V gene lookup returns CDR1 LGHDT and CDR2 YNNKEL (reference sequence). V was cut by 5 bases and J by 5 bases, with 16 bases left in between. In DNA, the CDR3 is TGTGCCAGCAGCTCCCACGCTCATGTCGATCAGCCCCAGCATTTT. Translation gives CASSSHAHVDQPQHF.

This rearrangement joins TRBV5-1 to TRBJ1-1; D is ambiguous. This CDR3 comprises 15 residues. Trimming pared 4 bases from V and 5 bases from J, leaving 18 bases between. CDR1 is SGHRS, CDR2 YFSETQ, per germline. In DNA, the CDR3 is TGCGCCAGCAGCCCCAGTGGCCCGCGGAGTACTGAAGCTTTCTTT. Amino acids: CASSPSGPRSTEAFF.

This clonotype came up a few times. The rearrangement links TRBV5-1 to TRBJ2-3; TRBD1 or TRBD2 may be the D gene (5 bases each). With 1 base removed from V and 6 bases from J, the gap between germline ends came to 15 bases. Germline V lookup: CDR1 SGHRS, CDR2 YFSETQ. The CDR3 runs 15 residues. The CDR3 region is CASSLNVLGTDTQYF. As DNA, the CDR3 is TGCGCCAGCAGCTTGAATGTTCTAGGGACCGATACGCAGTATTTT.

This clonotype turned up a few times. The chain couples TRBV20-1 to TRBJ2-7, with D perhaps given as TRBD1 or TRBD2 (6 bases each). The length of the CDR3 is 13 residues. The V gene lost 6 bases and the J gene lost 4 bases, with 16 bases spanning the gap. In germline, CDR1 is DFQATT, CDR2 SNEGSKA (reference sequence). This chain's CDR3 is CSAYIPGAYEQYF. The DNA of the CDR3 is TGCAGTGCCTACATCCCGGGGGCTTACGAGCAGTACTTC.

This rearrangement joins TRBV4-1 to TRBJ2-1; D possibly corresponds to TRBD2 (7 bases). The CDR3 is made up of 12 amino acids. CDR1 is MGHRA, CDR2 YSYEKL, per germline. V was cut by 6 bases and J by 6 bases, with 9 bases left in between. The CDR3 loop reads CASSGGANEQFF. CDR3 DNA sequence: TGCGCCAGCAGTGGGGGGGCCAATGAGCAGTTCTTC.

This chain joins TRBV5-1 and TRBJ2-1; TRBD1 is a possible D gene (5 bases). Germline V lookup: CDR1 SGHRS, CDR2 YFSETQ. V lost 7 bases and J 0 bases, leaving 14 bases between the germline ends. The CDR3 has 15 amino acids. CDR3 coding DNA: TGCGCCAGCCTCCCCGGACAAGGCTCCTACAATGAGCAGTTCTTC. As protein: CASLPGQGSYNEQFF. Looking up the rest from reference TRBV5-1 and TRBJ2-1 gives the full variable domain: KAGVTQTPRYLIKTRGQQVTLSCSPISGHRSVSWYQQTPGQGLQFLFEYFSETQRNKGNFPGRFSGRQFSNSRSEMNVSTLELGDSALYLCASLPGQGSYNEQFFGPGTRLTVL.

J is TRBJ2-5 and V is TRBV24-1; D is undetermined. This CDR3 has 13 amino acids. Per germline, CDR1 KGHDR and CDR2 SFDVKD. Trimming stripped 3 bases from V and 0 bases from J, with 4 bases between. CDR3 region: CATSDANQETQYF. The CDR3 DNA is TGTGCCACCAGTGATGCGAACCAAGAGACCCAGTACTTC.

The chain couples TRBV6-1 to TRBJ1-1; D is perhaps TRBD1 (6 bases). The CDR3 has 14 residues. Trimming shortened V by 5 bases and J by 2 bases, and 12 bases separated the two germline ends. Germline V gives CDR1 MNHNS, CDR2 SASEGT. This CDR3 is CASSTHRANTEAFF. The DNA of the CDR3 is TGTGCCAGCAGTACCCACAGGGCAAACACTGAAGCTTTCTTT.

V is TRBV24-1 and J is TRBJ2-5; D is unresolved. Trimming took off 2 bases at V and 4 bases at J, with 7 bases between the two ends. The germline V gene encodes CDR1 KGHDR and CDR2 SFDVKD. The CDR3 totals 13 residues. The CDR3 nucleotides are TGTGCCACCAGTGATTCGGCGATAGAGACCCAGTACTTC. Protein product: CATSDSAIETQYF.

The chain employs TRBV4-2 and TRBJ2-3; weak D call: TRBD2 (5 bases). Per the germline V gene, CDR1 is LGHNA and CDR2 is YNFKEQ. The V end was cut by 0 bases, the J end by 5 bases, with 21 bases between. This CDR3 region has 18 residues. The CDR3 nucleotides are TGTGCCAGCAGCCAAGATTTTGCCAGCGGCGCACTTGGAGATACGCAGTATTTT. Translated, it gives CASSQDFASGALGDTQYF.

The V and J genes are TRBV12-3 or TRBV12-4 and TRBJ1-3, with no clear D. CDR3 length: 13 amino acids. V lost 5 bases and J lost 3, with 8 bases in between. CDR3 in amino acids: CASSTTYGNTIYF. The CDR3 DNA sequence: TGTGCCAGCAGTACTACATATGGAAACACCATATATTTT.

This clonotype appeared a few times. This chain joins TRBV6-2 or TRBV6-3 and TRBJ2-7, with D unresolved. This CDR3 spans 13 amino acids. V was cut by 6 bases and J by 2 bases, with 11 bases left in between. CDR1 is MNHEY, CDR2 SVGEGT, per germline. The CDR3 DNA sequence: TGTGCCAGCAGAGTGACGGACCCCTACGAGCAGTACTTC. Protein product: CASRVTDPYEQYF.

The chain is built from TRBV29-1 and TRBJ2-1; D is uncertain. This CDR3 spans 12 amino acids. CDR1 and CDR2 (germline): SQVTM, ANQGSEA. The germline V and J ends were trimmed by 3 bases and 4 bases, with 7 bases remaining between them. The CDR3 nucleotides read TGCAGCGTTGACCTACGTTACAATGAGCAGTTCTTC. This translates into CSVDLRYNEQFF.

The sample holds many counts of this clonotype. The rearrangement uses TRBV20-1 and TRBJ2-5; D is possibly TRBD2 (6 bases). Trimming pared 3 bases from V and 5 bases from J, leaving 16 bases between. The CDR3 is 14 residues long. Germline values: CDR1 DFQATT, CDR2 SNEGSKA (reference sequence). CDR3 sequence: CSASRTGGMETQYF. The CDR3, as DNA: TGCAGTGCTAGCCGTACAGGAGGGATGGAGACCCAGTACTTC.

Only a few counts were recorded for this clonotype. The genes are TRBV7-3 and TRBJ2-1, with 8 bases aligning to TRBD2. This CDR3 region has 18 residues. Germline V gives CDR1 SGHTA, CDR2 FQGTGA. V trimming: 2 bases; J trimming: 1 base; junction bases outside the gene matches: 10. CDR3 in amino acids: CASSLLAGSSGSYNEQFF. CDR3 bases: TGTGCCAGCAGCTTATTAGCGGGGTCCTCCGGATCCTACAATGAGCAGTTCTTC.

This clonotype came up a few times. The chain combines TRBV4-3 with TRBJ1-6; 8 bases fit TRBD1. Germline CDR1 reads LGHNA; CDR2 reads YSLEER. With V trimmed by 2 bases and J by 7 bases, 7 bases remained unmatched. The CDR3 loop spans 16 amino acids. The CDR3 coding sequence is TGCGCCAGCAGCCAAACCTTCGACAGGGGAAATTCACCCCTCCACTTT. Translating it yields CASSQTFDRGNSPLHF.